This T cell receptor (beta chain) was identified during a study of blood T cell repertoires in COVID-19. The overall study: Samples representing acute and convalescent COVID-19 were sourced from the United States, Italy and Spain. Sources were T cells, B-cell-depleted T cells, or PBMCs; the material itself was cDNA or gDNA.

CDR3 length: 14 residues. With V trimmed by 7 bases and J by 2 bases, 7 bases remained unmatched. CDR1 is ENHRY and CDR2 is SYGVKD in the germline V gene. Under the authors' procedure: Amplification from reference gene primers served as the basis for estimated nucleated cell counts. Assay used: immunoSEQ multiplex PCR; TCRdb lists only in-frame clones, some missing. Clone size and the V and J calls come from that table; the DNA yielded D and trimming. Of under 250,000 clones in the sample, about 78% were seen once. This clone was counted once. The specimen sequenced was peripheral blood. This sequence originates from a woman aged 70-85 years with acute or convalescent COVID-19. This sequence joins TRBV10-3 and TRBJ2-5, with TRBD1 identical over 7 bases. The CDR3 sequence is CAIKEGAWQETQYF. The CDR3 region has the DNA TGTGCCATCAAAGAGGGGGCTTGGCAAGAGACCCAGTACTTC.